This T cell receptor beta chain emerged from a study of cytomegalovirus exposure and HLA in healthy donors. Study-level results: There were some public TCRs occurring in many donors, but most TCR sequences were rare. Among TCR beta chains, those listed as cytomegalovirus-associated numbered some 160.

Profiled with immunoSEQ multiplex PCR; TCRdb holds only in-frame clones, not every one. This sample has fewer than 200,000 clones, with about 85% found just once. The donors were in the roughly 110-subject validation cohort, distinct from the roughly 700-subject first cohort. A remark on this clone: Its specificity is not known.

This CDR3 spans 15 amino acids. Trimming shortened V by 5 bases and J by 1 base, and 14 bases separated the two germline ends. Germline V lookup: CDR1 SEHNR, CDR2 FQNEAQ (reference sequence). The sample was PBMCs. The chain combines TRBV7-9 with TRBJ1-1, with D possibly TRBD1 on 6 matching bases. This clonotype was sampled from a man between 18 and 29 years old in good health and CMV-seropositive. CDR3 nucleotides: TGTGCCAGCAGCACCAGTAAGACAGGGAACACTGAAGCTTTCTTT. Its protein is CASSTSKTGNTEAFF.